These 23 T cell receptor beta chains came from one sample sequenced in a study of blood T cell repertoires in COVID-19. The assay was immunoSEQ multiplex PCR, and TCRdb's table has in-frame clones only and misses some. In the table there are 350,000 to 450,000 clones, roughly 84% of which are singletons. What was sequenced was PBMCs or T cells enriched from blood (not recorded which). The source of these receptors is a young woman who had been exposed to COVID-19.

Points on this clone: The sample has other DNA sequences that encode this CDR3 too. V is TRBV27 and J is TRBJ2-7; TRBD1 agrees at 7 bases. Germline V gene lookup returns CDR1 MNHEY and CDR2 SMNVEV (reference sequence). V lost 3 bases to trimming and J lost 1 base; unmatched junction nucleotides: 3. There are 14 residues in the CDR3. The CDR3 sequence: CASSFGQASYEQYF. The DNA for the CDR3 is TGTGCCAGCAGTTTCGGACAGGCTTCCTACGAGCAGTACTTC.

V gene TRBV5-1 combines with J gene TRBJ2-1; D perhaps matches TRBD2 (7 bases). V was pared by 0 bases and J by 4 bases, with 14 bases between. Germline CDR1 and CDR2: SGHRS and YFSETQ. CDR3 size: 16 residues. Here the CDR3 DNA reads TGCGCCAGCAGCTTGGCCTCAGAGGGGGGGTACAATGAGCAGTTCTTC. This codes for CASSLASEGGYNEQFF. The full variable domain, its missing parts supplied by reference TRBV5-1 and TRBJ2-1, is KAGVTQTPRYLIKTRGQQVTLSCSPISGHRSVSWYQQTPGQGLQFLFEYFSETQRNKGNFPGRFSGRQFSNSRSEMNVSTLELGDSALYLCASSLASEGGYNEQFFGPGTRLTVL.

This clone was counted between two and nine times. The V gene is TRBV27, the J gene TRBJ1-6; 12 bases map to TRBD1. V shed 6 bases and J 8 bases; nucleotides not matched to a gene: 8. The CDR3 loop spans 16 amino acids. Germline CDR1 and CDR2: MNHEY and SMNVEV (reference sequence). CDR3 in amino acids: CASSHGTGGVYSPLHF. The CDR3 DNA reads TGTGCCAGCAGCCACGGGACAGGGGGCGTCTATTCACCCCTCCACTTT.

This chain joins TRBV14 and TRBJ2-3; 9 bases are shared with TRBD2. Germline CDR1 and CDR2: SGHDN and FVKESK. The junction had 10 bases not matched to a gene; V was cut back by 0 bases and J by 6 bases. This CDR3 comprises 17 residues. CDR3 DNA sequence: TGTGCCAGCAGCCAAGATAAAGGGCTAGCGGGACGGGATACGCAGTATTTT. It encodes CASSQDKGLAGRDTQYF.

The genes are TRBV9 and TRBJ2-3; TRBD2 agrees at 7 bases. Per the germline V gene, CDR1 is SGDLS and CDR2 is YYNGEE. J lost 4 bases, V lost 4 bases, and 9 bases had no gene match. The CDR3 totals 15 residues. The CDR3, as DNA: TGTGCCAGCAGCACCCGACTAGCCGCCCCAGATACGCAGTATTTT. Translating it yields CASSTRLAAPDTQYF. Full variable domain (rest looked up from reference TRBV9 and TRBJ2-3): DSGVTQTPKHLITATGQRVTLRCSPRSGDLSVYWYQQSLDQGLQFLIQYYNGEERAKGNILERFSAQQFPDLHSELNLSSLELGDSALYFCASSTRLAAPDTQYFGPGTRLTVL.

The gene calls are TRBV5-5 and TRBJ2-3; 10 bases are shared with TRBD2. The CDR3 loop spans 16 amino acids. Germline assignment: CDR1 SGHKS and CDR2 YYEKEE (reference sequence). Trimming took 1 base from V and 5 from J; bases not matched to a gene: 7. The CDR3 sequence is CASSLSTSGPGDTQYF. CDR3 DNA sequence: TGTGCCAGCAGCTTGTCGACTAGCGGGCCCGGAGATACGCAGTATTTT.

The rearrangement joins TRBV19 to TRBJ2-7; 8 nucleotides match TRBD1. The CDR3 covers 14 residues. Germline V CDR1 and CDR2: LNHDA, SQIVND (reference sequence). The ends lost 2 bases at V and 2 bases at J; junction bases unmatched: 2. The CDR3 sequence is CASSIQGATYEQYF. The CDR3 DNA sequence: TGTGCCAGTAGTATACAGGGGGCGACCTACGAGCAGTACTTC.

The V and J genes are TRBV24-1 and TRBJ1-2; D call uncertain. The germline V gene encodes CDR1 KGHDR and CDR2 SFDVKD. CDR3 length: 15 residues. Trimming pared 2 bases from V and 2 bases from J, leaving 11 bases between. In DNA, the CDR3 is TGTGCCACCAGTGATTCCAGATTGATGAACTATGGCTACACCTTC. Encoded protein: CATSDSRLMNYGYTF.

The chain employs TRBV7-2 and TRBJ1-6; D is undetermined. Germline V gene sequence: CDR1 SGHTA, CDR2 FQGNSA. The CDR3 covers 16 residues. V lost 1 base, J lost 7 bases, and 14 bases lay in between. The CDR3 loop reads CASSLERALTNSPLHF. In DNA, the CDR3 is TGTGCCAGCAGCTTAGAGAGGGCCTTGACGAATTCACCCCTCCACTTT.

The chain is built from TRBV7-6 and TRBJ1-4; perhaps TRBD1 as D (6 bases). CDR1 is SGHVS, CDR2 FNYEAQ, per germline. This CDR3 comprises 17 residues. V shed 4 bases and J shed 5 bases, with 20 bases lying between them. The CDR3 reads CASSSDRTVALNEKLFF. DNA of the CDR3: TGTGCCAGCAGCTCCGACAGGACTGTAGCCTTAAATGAAAAACTGTTTTTT.

V usage is TRBV19 and J usage is TRBJ1-1; 9 bases map to TRBD1. Germline lookup yields CDR1 LNHDA and CDR2 SQIVND (reference sequence). The CDR3 totals 16 residues. The V segment lost 4 bases and the J segment 2 bases; nucleotides outside the gene matches: 8. Here the CDR3 reads CASSTGLTGGNTEAFF. The CDR3 region has the DNA TGTGCCAGTAGTACCGGTTTGACAGGGGGTAACACTGAAGCTTTCTTT.

The CDR3 is CASSITPGTSGEQYF. The CDR3 bases are TGTGCCAGCAGTATCACACCCGGGACTAGCGGAGAGCAGTACTTC. The genes are TRBV28 and TRBJ2-7; TRBD2 agrees at 11 bases. Looked up from germline, CDR1 is MDHEN and CDR2 is SYDVKM. Trimming took 5 bases from V and 7 from J; bases not matched to a gene: 10. This CDR3 region has 15 residues.

The rearrangement links TRBV2 to TRBJ1-4; D is ambiguous. CDR3 size: 14 residues. CDR1 and CDR2 from the germline V gene are SNHLY and FYNNEI. The ends were cut back, 4 bases at V and 5 bases at J, with 11 bases in the middle. DNA for the CDR3: TGTGCCAGCAGTGGGACTGATTTCAATGAAAAACTGTTTTTT. This translates into CASSGTDFNEKLFF.

The J gene is TRBJ1-3, the V gene TRBV11-2, with D uncertain. Trimming took 5 bases from V and 0 from J, leaving 11 bases between them. The germline V gene has CDR1 SGHAT and CDR2 FQNNGV. This CDR3 contains 15 residues. CDR3 bases: TGTGCCAGCAGCCCGAGACGGAGCTCTGGAAACACCATATATTTT. This gives the protein CASSPRRSSGNTIYF.

This chain uses TRBV28 with TRBJ2-7; no clear D gene. Germline lookup yields CDR1 MDHEN and CDR2 SYDVKM. The CDR3 contains 12 residues. Trimming took off 6 bases at V and 3 bases at J, with 9 bases between the two ends. DNA of the CDR3: TGTGCCAGCAGGGCACGCGGCTACGAGCAGTACTTC. Amino acids: CASRARGYEQYF.

This clone occurred once. The CDR3 is CASSDGAGVGTDTQYF. In nucleotides, the CDR3 is TGTGCCAGCAGTGACGGTGCGGGAGTAGGGACAGATACGCAGTATTTT. The J gene is TRBJ2-3, the V gene TRBV6-4; 7 nucleotides align to TRBD2. After removal of 2 bases from V and 3 bases from J, the junction contained 8 bases not matched to a gene. The CDR3 extends over 16 amino acids. Per germline, CDR1 MRHNA and CDR2 SNTAGT.

The gene calls are TRBV27 and TRBJ2-7; 7 bases fit TRBD1. Germline trimming cut 8 bases from V and 5 bases from J; bases unmatched to any gene: 9. CDR1 and CDR2 from the germline V gene are MNHEY and SMNVEV (reference sequence). The CDR3 spans 13 residues. The CDR3 DNA follows: TGTGCCAGCCGGAGGACAGGCTTCGACGAGCAGTACTTC. Translation gives CASRRTGFDEQYF.

The rearrangement links TRBV2 to TRBJ1-2, with 8 nucleotides matching TRBD1. The CDR3 is made up of 13 amino acids. V trimming: 9 bases; J trimming: 8 bases; junction bases outside the gene matches: 11. Germline loops: CDR1 SNHLY, CDR2 FYNNEI. The DNA for the CDR3 is TGTGCCAGAAGGACAGGGTATAATTTGGGCTACACCTTC. Translating it yields CARRTGYNLGYTF.

The CDR3 nucleotides are TGCGCCAGCAGCCAAGATCTGGCAGCCTCCCGGGGTGGAGCTTTCTTT. Translating gives CASSQDLAASRGGAFF. The chain carries TRBV4-3 and TRBJ1-1, with D unresolved. The CDR3 sequence is 16 residues long. Germline V gives CDR1 LGHNA, CDR2 YSLEER. The V and J ends lost 0 bases and 10 bases respectively, with 21 bases between them.

The V and J genes are TRBV3-1 (or the pseudogene TRBV3-2) and TRBJ1-4; perhaps TRBD1 as D (5 bases). V lost 6 bases, J lost 0 bases, and 8 bases lay in between. The CDR3 is made up of 14 amino acids. Germline V gives CDR1 LGHDT, CDR2 YNNKEL (reference sequence). CDR3 nucleotides: TGTGCCAGCAGAAAAGGGGCAACTAATGAAAAACTGTTTTTT. This sequence encodes CASRKGATNEKLFF.

The chain is built from TRBV7-9 and TRBJ1-1; 9 bases are shared with TRBD1. CDR1 SEHNR and CDR2 FQNEAQ come from the germline V gene (reference sequence). This CDR3 region has 16 residues. V shed 5 bases, J shed 8 bases, and the junction held 15 bases outside the gene matches. Here the CDR3 DNA reads TGTGCCAGCAGCCCGGTCCGGGGGACAGGGCCGGGCGAAGCTTTCTTT. This sequence encodes CASSPVRGTGPGEAFF.

The genes are TRBV4-3 and TRBJ1-1, with D tentatively TRBD1 (5 bases). With 4 bases removed from V and 3 bases from J, the gap between germline ends came to 12 bases. The CDR3 has 14 residues. Germline CDR1 LGHNA, CDR2 YSLEER. CDR3 protein: CASSRTRVDTEAFF. Here the CDR3 DNA reads TGCGCCAGCAGCCGGACACGGGTGGACACTGAAGCTTTCTTT.

Only one count was recorded for this clone. This chain connects TRBV12-5 to TRBJ1-3; D uncertain. CDR1 and CDR2 (germline): LGHNT, FRNRAP. Trimming took off 6 bases at V and 0 bases at J, with 12 bases between the two ends. CDR3 size: 15 residues. Here the CDR3 DNA reads TGTGCTAGTGGAGTGGACGGGAGCTCTGGAAACACCATATATTTT. Protein sequence: CASGVDGSSGNTIYF. The entire variable domain, with the rest obtained from reference TRBV12-5 and TRBJ1-3, is as follows: DARVTQTPRHKVTEMGQEVTMRCQPILGHNTVFWYRQTMMQGLELLAYFRNRAPLDDSGMPKDRFSAEMPDATLATLKIQPSEPRDSAVYFCASGVDGSSGNTIYFGEGSWLTVV.